These 15 T cell receptor beta chains originate from one sample sequenced in a study of CD8+ T cells in alopecia areata. Extracted RNA was reverse transcribed into cDNA, the sequencing template. Clones were read by immunoSEQ multiplex PCR, and TCRdb kept only the in-frame ones, dropping some. This table holds hundreds of thousands of clones, less than 80% found once. The source was CD4+ T cells sorted from blood, collected at week 0. Receptor source: a human donor with alopecia areata.

The chain employs TRBV5-1 and TRBJ2-1, with D possibly matching TRBD2 (6 bases). The V end lost 4 bases, the J end lost 4 bases, and 21 bases lay between the germline ends. CDR1 and CDR2 (germline): SGHRS, YFSETQ. The CDR3 spans 17 residues. The CDR3 loop reads CASSQELGGAQYNEQFF. For the CDR3, the DNA is TGCGCCAGCAGCCAGGAACTGGGCGGGGCGCAATACAATGAGCAGTTCTTC.

This chain uses TRBV19 with TRBJ2-6; D uncertain. This CDR3 is 15 amino acids long. Trimming left V 8 bases short and J 0 bases short, with 11 bases between. Germline CDR1 and CDR2: LNHDA and SQIVND (reference sequence). The CDR3 reads CASLQQSSGANVLTF. DNA of the CDR3: TGTGCCAGTCTGCAACAGAGCTCTGGGGCCAACGTCCTGACTTTC.

The chain uses TRBV30 and TRBJ2-3; 7 bases fit TRBD2. J was trimmed by 2 bases and V by 4 bases; bases with no gene match: 3. The CDR3 covers 13 residues. Germline V CDR1 and CDR2: GTSNPN, SVGIG (reference sequence). As DNA, the CDR3 is TGTGCCTGGACGAGCGGGGCCACAGATACGCAGTATTTT. Amino acid sequence: CAWTSGATDTQYF.

V is TRBV4-3 and J is TRBJ1-1; D not certain. Trimming took 0 bases from V and 1 from J, leaving 9 bases between them. This CDR3 comprises 15 residues. Germline V gene data show CDR1 as LGHNA and CDR2 as YSLEER. In nucleotides, the CDR3 is TGCGCCAGCAGCCAAGAGTCACGGCGGAACACTGAAGCTTTCTTT. It encodes CASSQESRRNTEAFF.

The V call is TRBV29-1, the J call TRBJ2-1; D might be TRBD1 or TRBD2, each matching 5 bases. Germline CDR1 and CDR2: SQVTM and ANQGSEA. The V end lost 6 bases, the J end lost 5 bases, and 17 bases lay between the germline ends. The CDR3 extends over 14 amino acids. CDR3 sequence reads: CSVHFGTTNNEQFF. DNA for the CDR3: TGCAGCGTACACTTTGGGACGACTAACAATGAGCAGTTCTTC.

This rearrangement joins TRBV6-5 to TRBJ2-7, with D unresolved. CDR1 and CDR2 (germline): MNHEY, SVGAGI. V lost 6 bases and J lost 5, with 8 bases in between. The CDR3 has 11 amino acids. CDR3 amino acids: CASRNGDEQYF. As DNA, the CDR3 is TGTGCCAGCAGAAACGGAGACGAGCAGTACTTC.

Note on this clone: The sample has other DNA sequences that encode this CDR3 too. The gene calls are TRBV30 and TRBJ2-7, with D hard to call. V was shortened by 4 bases and J by 1 base, with 8 bases between the two germline ends. Per germline, CDR1 GTSNPN and CDR2 SVGIG (reference sequence). The CDR3 has 12 amino acids. CDR3 nucleotide sequence: TGTGCCTGGACGGCCGGGTCCTACGAGCAGTACTTC. Residues: CAWTAGSYEQYF.

This clone was recorded a few times. The genes are TRBV30 and TRBJ1-5, with no clear D. V was clipped by 1 base and J by 6 bases, with 13 bases between them. The CDR3 contains 14 residues. Germline V gene data show CDR1 as GTSNPN and CDR2 as SVGIG (reference sequence). The CDR3 here is CAWSGPTAGQPQHF. As DNA, the CDR3 is TGTGCCTGGAGTGGCCCCACGGCGGGTCAGCCCCAGCATTTT. The full variable domain, with the rest looked up from reference TRBV30 and TRBJ1-5, is SQTIHQWPATLVQPVGSPLSLECTVEGTSNPNLYWYRQAAGRGLQLLFYSVGIGQISSEVPQNLSASRPQDRQFILSSKKLLLSDSGFYLCAWSGPTAGQPQHFGDGTRLSIL.

The chain employs TRBV4-2 and TRBJ2-3; D might be TRBD2 (6 bases). Germline assignment: CDR1 LGHNA and CDR2 YNFKEQ. V lost 4 bases, J lost 6 bases, and 14 bases lay in between. The CDR3 contains 14 residues. The DNA of the CDR3 is TGTGCCAGCAGCCGGTCGTCAGCGGGCGATACGCAGTATTTT. This encodes CASSRSSAGDTQYF.

The rearrangement links TRBV30 to TRBJ1-6; tentative D call: TRBD1 (5 bases). Germline CDR1 and CDR2: GTSNPN and SVGIG (reference sequence). There are 14 residues in the CDR3. The V end was cut by 0 bases, the J end by 7 bases, with 10 bases between. DNA for the CDR3: TGTGCCTGGAGTGTTGCCAGGACAAATTCACCCCTCCACTTT. Translated, it gives CAWSVARTNSPLHF.

V gene TRBV2 combines with J gene TRBJ1-2, with TRBD1 as a possible D gene (5 bases). Germline assignment: CDR1 SNHLY and CDR2 FYNNEI. There are 11 residues in the CDR3. Trimming shortened V by 6 bases and J by 7 bases, and 9 bases separated the two germline ends. CDR3 sequence: CASSPGTGYTF. CDR3 coding DNA: TGTGCCAGCAGCCCGGGGACTGGCTACACCTTC.

The V call is TRBV5-1, the J call TRBJ2-2, with D perhaps matching TRBD1 (5 bases). Between the trimmed V and J ends, which lost 3 bases and 2 bases, there was a span of 8 bases. This CDR3 is built from 14 residues. CDR1 and CDR2 (germline): SGHRS, YFSETQ. CDR3 amino acids: CASSSDRNTGELFF. The CDR3 DNA follows: TGCGCCAGCAGCTCCGACAGAAACACCGGGGAGCTGTTTTTT.

V and J are TRBV29-1 and TRBJ1-2; no firm D call. Germline lookup yields CDR1 SQVTM and CDR2 ANQGSEA. Trimming took off 1 base at V and 7 bases at J, with 13 bases between the two ends. CDR3 length equals 13 residues. The CDR3 loop is CSVEGTRLGGYTF. The DNA for the CDR3 is TGCAGCGTTGAAGGAACCAGGTTAGGTGGCTACACCTTC. The full variable domain, in which reference TRBV29-1 and TRBJ1-2 provide the parts outside the CDR3, is SAVISQKPSRDICQRGTSLTIQCQVDSQVTMMFWYRQQPGQSLTLIATANQGSEATYESGFVIDKFPISRPNLTFSTLTVSNMSPEDSSIYLCSVEGTRLGGYTFGSGTRLTVV.

This clone was recorded once. The chain links TRBV5-6 to TRBJ2-5; TRBD2 matches at 11 bases. Unmatched junction bases numbered 4, after V lost 3 bases and J lost 3 bases. CDR1 SGHDT and CDR2 YYEEEE come from the germline V gene. CDR3 length: 15 amino acids. This CDR3 reads CASSYPGLAEETQYF. In DNA form, the CDR3 reads TGTGCCAGCAGCTATCCGGGACTAGCGGAAGAGACCCAGTACTTC.

The chain couples TRBV19 to TRBJ2-1; no clear D gene. CDR3 length equals 14 residues. V lost 6 bases and J lost 3, with 12 bases in between. Looked up from germline, CDR1 is LNHDA and CDR2 is SQIVND (reference sequence). CDR3 region: CASSQTAVYNEQFF. The CDR3 nucleotides are TGTGCCAGTAGCCAGACGGCCGTCTACAATGAGCAGTTCTTC.